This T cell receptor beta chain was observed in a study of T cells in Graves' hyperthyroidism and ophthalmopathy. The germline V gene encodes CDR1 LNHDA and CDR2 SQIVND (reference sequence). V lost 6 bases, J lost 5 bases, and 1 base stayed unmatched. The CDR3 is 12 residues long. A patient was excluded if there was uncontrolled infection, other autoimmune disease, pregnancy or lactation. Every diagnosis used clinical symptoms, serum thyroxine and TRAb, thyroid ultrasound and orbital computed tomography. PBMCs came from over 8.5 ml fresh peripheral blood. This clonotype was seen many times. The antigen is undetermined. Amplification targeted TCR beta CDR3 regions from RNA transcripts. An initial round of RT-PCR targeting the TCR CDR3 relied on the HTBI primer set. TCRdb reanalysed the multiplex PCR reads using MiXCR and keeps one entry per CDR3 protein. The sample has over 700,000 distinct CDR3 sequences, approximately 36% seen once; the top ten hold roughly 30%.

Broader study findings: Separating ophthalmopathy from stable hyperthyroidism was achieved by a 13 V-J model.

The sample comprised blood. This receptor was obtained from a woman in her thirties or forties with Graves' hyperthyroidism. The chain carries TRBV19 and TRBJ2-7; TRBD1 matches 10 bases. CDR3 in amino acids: CASRGQGDEQYF. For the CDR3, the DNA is TGTGCCAGTAGAGGACAGGGGGACGAGCAGTACTTC.